These T cell receptor beta chains were read from a single sample in a study of graft-versus-host responses after intestinal transplantation. Only in-frame clones appear in the TCRdb table, and some are missing; sequencing was by immunoSEQ multiplex PCR. The table includes fewer than 20,000 clones, 85% to 95% detected once. Specimen: PBMCs, collected 23 days after intestinal transplant. The origin of the receptors is a human patient who received an intestinal transplant, so some T cells may come from the graft donor. CDR3s include the opening cysteine and the closing phenylalanine or tryptophan. A D gene is named only where the DNA matches it firmly.

D: NA; V: TRBV6-6; CDR3: CASNEAFF
D: NA; V: TRBV7-9; CDR3: CASSLDYTIYF
D: TRBD2; V: TRBV7-9; CDR3: CASSPPSGTSVYEQYF
D: NA; V: TRBV6-5; CDR3: CASSPPPGPRETQYF
D: NA; V: TRBV27; CDR3: CASSLADGYEQYF
D: NA; V: TRBV6-1; CDR3: CASSEALGGGYTF
D: NA; V: TRBV15; CDR3: CATSGQLSYEQYF
D: TRBD1; V: TRBV28; CDR3: CASSITGGSNSPLHF
D: NA; V: TRBV16; CDR3: CASSPTLGRNYGYTF
D: NA; V: TRBV14; CDR3: CASSQGRSSYNEQFF
D: NA; V: TRBV29-1; CDR3: CSVEARGGETQYF
D: NA; V: TRBV27; CDR3: CASSFTTGPYEQYF
D: NA; V: TRBV5-4; CDR3: CASRGAGANVLTF
D: NA; V: TRBV7-2; CDR3: CASSLSAGETQYF
D: NA; V: TRBV30; CDR3: CACEKKSSYNEQFF
D: TRBD1; V: TRBV7-9; CDR3: CASSLVGQGHSGANVLTF
D: NA; V: TRBV4-2; CDR3: CASSVTGIQLGEQFF
D: NA; V: TRBV20-1; CDR3: CSASGGTEAFF
D: NA; V: TRBV5-1; CDR3: CASSSGGNLFYNEQFF
D: NA; V: TRBV19; CDR3: CASSIVAEGTEAFF
D: TRBD1; V: TRBV27; CDR3: CASSLRQGAQETQYF
D: TRBD1; V: TRBV18; CDR3: CASSAGQGNQPQHF
D: TRBD2; V: TRBV29-1; CDR3: CSVALAGGAYNEQFF
D: NA; V: TRBV6-5; CDR3: CASSPGVTGELFF
D: NA; V: TRBV4-3; CDR3: CASSYNRELETQYF
D: TRBD2; V: TRBV5-6; CDR3: CASSLWVSGRYEQYF
D: TRBD2; V: TRBV7-9; CDR3: CASSQTSGRADGGELFF
D: TRBD1; V: TRBV30; CDR3: CAWSLIGQGNQPQHF
D: NA; V: TRBV11-1; CDR3: CASSPRDGYGYTF
D: TRBD2; V: TRBV4-3; CDR3: CASSQLAGEVYEQYF
D: TRBD2; V: TRBV11-2; CDR3: CASSLGTSGRYSSYNEQFF
D: NA; V: TRBV27; CDR3: CASSSRQPNQPQHF
D: TRBD2; V: TRBV5-8; CDR3: CATKEPGLAGVSEQFF
D: TRBD1; V: TRBV27; CDR3: CASSTGVSGANVLTF
D: TRBD2; V: TRBV27; CDR3: CASSVLPSGSYNEQFF
D: TRBD2; V: TRBV7-2; CDR3: CASSLDLAGEDEQYF
D: TRBD2; V: TRBV5-1; CDR3: CASSFGGREHQFF
D: TRBD2; V: TRBV13; CDR3: CASSARLAGGTDTQYF
D: NA; V: TRBV7-6; CDR3: CASSLWIAGDARDDDTEAFF
D: NA; V: TRBV4-1; CDR3: CASSHTVSNTEAFF
D: NA; V: TRBV7-9; CDR3: CASEPQGKGETQYF
D: NA; V: TRBV18; CDR3: CASSQDSSSTDTQYF
D: NA; V: TRBV2; CDR3: CASSEFTANQPQHF
D: NA; V: TRBV29-1; CDR3: CSVEEYHGTYEQYF
D: NA; V: TRBV6-1; CDR3: CACDTTYEQYF
D: NA; V: TRBV4-3; CDR3: CASSQDGGATDTQYF
D: NA; V: TRBV5-1; CDR3: CASSLWGLGDQNNEQFF
D: TRBD1; V: TRBV28; CDR3: CASSPGGAYQETQYF
D: NA; V: TRBV15; CDR3: CATSGPNRAGNTIYF
D: TRBD1; V: TRBV5-6; CDR3: CASSLGQGSYGQFF
D: NA; V: TRBV27; CDR3: CASSLSTGGEQYF